The 16 T cell receptor beta chains below come from one sample, sequenced in a study of a mutant IDH1 vaccine in newly diagnosed glioma. Data came from immunoSEQ multiplex PCR; TCRdb stores just in-frame clones and leaves some out. Of 65,000 to 70,000 clones listed, 86% are singletons. As to time point: baseline, week 1 (first vaccination visit). Described treatment: pre-vaccination baseline after standard-of-care therapy. Here the sequenced sample was PBMCs, taken from a glioma patient treated with radiotherapy, temozolomide or both. All receptors come from a man aged 25 to 45 with glioma.

The rearrangement joins TRBV19 to TRBJ1-2; tentative D call: TRBD1 (6 bases). The CDR3 contains 16 residues. Trimming left V 6 bases short and J 3 bases short, with 20 bases between. CDR1 and CDR2 from the germline V gene are LNHDA and SQIVND (reference sequence). CDR3 in amino acids: CASSYLGGQRYYGYTF. In nucleotides, the CDR3 is TGTGCCAGTAGCTATCTAGGCGGACAGCGATACTATGGCTACACCTTC.

This rearrangement joins TRBV9 to TRBJ1-3, with TRBD1 matching over 8 bases. This CDR3 spans 13 amino acids. Trimming removed 4 bases from V and 7 bases from J; junction bases left unmatched: 4. Germline loops: CDR1 SGDLS, CDR2 YYNGEE. CDR3 nucleotide sequence: TGTGCCAGCAGCCAGGGGGCATTCAACACCATATATTTT. This sequence encodes CASSQGAFNTIYF.

J is TRBJ2-7 and V is TRBV18; TRBD1 matches 7 bases. V lost 2 bases, J lost 1 base, and 2 bases stayed unmatched. The CDR3 extends over 14 amino acids. CDR1 and CDR2 from the germline V gene are KGHSH and LQKENI. CDR3 in DNA: TGTGCCAGCTCACCAATGGGACAGTCCTACGAGCAGTACTTC. This translates into CASSPMGQSYEQYF.

The chain joins TRBV6-5 to TRBJ1-4; perhaps TRBD1 as D (6 bases). Germline V gene sequence: CDR1 MNHEY, CDR2 SVGAGI. This CDR3 contains 15 residues. V was trimmed by 6 bases and J by 5 bases, leaving 16 bases between them. The CDR3 protein is CASSVRGRSNEKLFF. The CDR3 nucleotides are TGTGCCAGCAGCGTCAGGGGCCGCTCAAATGAAAAACTGTTTTTT.

V usage is TRBV19 and J usage is TRBJ2-3, with a weak D call TRBD2 (6 bases). Germline assignment: CDR1 LNHDA and CDR2 SQIVND (reference sequence). Trimming took off 0 bases at V and 0 bases at J, with 7 bases between the two ends. This CDR3 spans 15 amino acids. CDR3 sequence (DNA): TGTGCCAGTAGTATAGAAGGGACTAGCACAGATACGCAGTATTTT. This translates into CASSIEGTSTDTQYF.

The gene calls are TRBV6-5 and TRBJ1-1; 8 bases line up with TRBD1. V was pared by 6 bases and J by 5 bases, with 8 bases of the junction left unmatched. The CDR3 loop spans 14 amino acids. CDR1 is MNHEY and CDR2 is SVGAGI in the germline V gene. The DNA of the CDR3 is TGTGCCAGCAGGCCCGGACAGGGTAAGACTGAAGCTTTCTTT. This codes for CASRPGQGKTEAFF.

This chain links TRBV2 with TRBJ2-7; 7 bases line up with TRBD1. The germline CDR1 and CDR2 sequences are SNHLY and FYNNEI. The CDR3 is 14 amino acids. The V gene end was trimmed by 2 bases and the J gene end by 1 base; junction bases not matched to a gene: 2. CDR3 sequence (DNA): TGTGCCAGCAGTGAACAGGGGGAATCCTACGAGCAGTACTTC. Translated, it gives CASSEQGESYEQYF.

The chain couples TRBV7-5 to TRBJ1-2; the DNA was not used to check the table's D call, TRBD1. TRBV7-5 is annotated as a pseudogene. The CDR3 runs to 12 residues. CDR3 DNA: TGTGCCAGCAGCCCTCGACACGACCTTCCCTTCTTC. This gives the protein CASSPRHDLPFF.

The chain links TRBV6-5 to TRBJ1-6; TRBD1 is a possible D gene (6 bases). From germline, CDR1 is MNHEY and CDR2 SVGAGI. The CDR3 covers 13 residues. V was clipped by 4 bases and J by 12 bases, with 13 bases between them. The CDR3 region is CASSSHRTVPLHF. The CDR3 DNA reads as TGTGCCAGCAGTTCTCATAGGACAGTACCCCTCCACTTT.

The chain combines TRBV5-4 with TRBJ1-2, with 7 bases aligning to TRBD1. From germline, CDR1 is SGHNT and CDR2 YYREEE (reference sequence). The J segment lost 5 bases and the V segment lost 0 bases, leaving 1 base of the junction unmatched. This CDR3 region has 13 residues. The DNA for the CDR3 is TGTGCCAGCAGCTTGGGCAGGGGGTATGGCTACACCTTC. This codes for CASSLGRGYGYTF.

The J gene is TRBJ2-3, the V gene TRBV10-2; TRBD2 aligns across 12 bases. Trimming took 7 bases from V and 1 from J; bases not matched to a gene: 3. This CDR3 is 15 amino acids long. Germline V gene sequence: CDR1 WSHSY, CDR2 SAAADI. The CDR3 bases are TGCGCCAGCATGCTAGCGGGGGGGCGCACAGATACGCAGTATTTT. Translation: CASMLAGGRTDTQYF.

The chain links TRBV5-5 to TRBJ2-5, with 12 positions matching TRBD2. Germline V gene sequence: CDR1 SGHKS, CDR2 YYEKEE (reference sequence). Losses at the gene ends were 3 bases for V and 7 bases for J; bases not matched to a gene: 7. This CDR3 comprises 15 residues. In DNA, the CDR3 is TGTGCCAGCAGCTGGACTAGCGGGGTCGGGAGGACCCAGTACTTC. The encoded protein is CASSWTSGVGRTQYF.

This sequence joins TRBV2 and TRBJ2-1; 13 bases align to TRBD2. The CDR3 is made up of 14 amino acids. Germline CDR1 and CDR2: SNHLY and FYNNEI. After removal of 7 bases from V and 7 bases from J, the junction contained 4 bases not matched to a gene. The chain's CDR3 is CASMGTSGVNEQFF. CDR3 bases: TGTGCCAGCATGGGGACTAGCGGGGTGAATGAGCAGTTCTTC. The whole variable domain, remainder taken from reference TRBV2 and TRBJ2-1, is EPEVTQTPSHQVTQMGQEVILRCVPISNHLYFYWYRQILGQKVEFLVSFYNNEISEKSEIFDDQFSVERPDGSNFTLKIRSTKLEDSAMYFCASMGTSGVNEQFFGPGTRLTVL.

The CDR3 sequence: CASSATRGLAGGTYQETQYF. Here the CDR3 DNA reads TGTGCCAGCAGCGCCACAAGAGGACTAGCGGGGGGGACGTACCAAGAGACCCAGTACTTC. This rearrangement joins TRBV27 to TRBJ2-5, with 15 bases aligning to TRBD2. Trimming removed 6 bases from V and 0 bases from J; junction bases left unmatched: 14. The CDR3 has 20 residues. Germline assignment: CDR1 MNHEY and CDR2 SMNVEV (reference sequence).

The J gene is TRBJ2-4, the V gene TRBV19, with D uncertain. This CDR3 region has 14 residues. Germline CDR1 and CDR2: LNHDA and SQIVND (reference sequence). Trimming removed 6 bases at V and 0 bases at J, with 9 bases between. The CDR3 DNA sequence: TGTGCCAGTAGCCGAGCTGTAGCCAAAAACATTCAGTACTTC. Residues: CASSRAVAKNIQYF. The variable domain in full, with the rest retrieved from reference TRBV19 and TRBJ2-4, is DGGITQSPKYLFRKEGQNVTLSCEQNLNHDAMYWYRQDPGQGLRLIYYSQIVNDFQKGDIAEGYSVSREKKESFPLTVTSAQKNPTAFYLCASSRAVAKNIQYFGAGTRLSVL.

The rearrangement uses TRBV21-1 and TRBJ2-7; the D segment call TRBD2 is taken from the table without a DNA check. TRBV21-1 is assigned pseudogene status. The CDR3 runs 16 residues. Written as DNA, the CDR3 is TGTGCCAGCAGCAAAGTCTGGCAGGGGAGCGGGAACGAGCAGTACTTC. Translated: CASSKVWQGSGNEQYF.